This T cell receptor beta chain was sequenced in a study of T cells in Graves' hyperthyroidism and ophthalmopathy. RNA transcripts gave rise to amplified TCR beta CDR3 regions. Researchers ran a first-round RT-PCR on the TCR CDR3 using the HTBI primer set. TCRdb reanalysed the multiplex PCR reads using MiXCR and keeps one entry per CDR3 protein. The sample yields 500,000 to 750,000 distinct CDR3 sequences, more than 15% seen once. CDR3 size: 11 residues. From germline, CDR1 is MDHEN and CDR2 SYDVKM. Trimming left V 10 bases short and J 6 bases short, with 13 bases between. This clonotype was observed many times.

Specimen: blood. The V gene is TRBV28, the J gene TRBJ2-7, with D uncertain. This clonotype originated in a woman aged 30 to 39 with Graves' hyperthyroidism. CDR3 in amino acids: CATTTRTEQYF. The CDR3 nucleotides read TGTGCCACTACGACCCGGACCGAGCAGTACTTC.